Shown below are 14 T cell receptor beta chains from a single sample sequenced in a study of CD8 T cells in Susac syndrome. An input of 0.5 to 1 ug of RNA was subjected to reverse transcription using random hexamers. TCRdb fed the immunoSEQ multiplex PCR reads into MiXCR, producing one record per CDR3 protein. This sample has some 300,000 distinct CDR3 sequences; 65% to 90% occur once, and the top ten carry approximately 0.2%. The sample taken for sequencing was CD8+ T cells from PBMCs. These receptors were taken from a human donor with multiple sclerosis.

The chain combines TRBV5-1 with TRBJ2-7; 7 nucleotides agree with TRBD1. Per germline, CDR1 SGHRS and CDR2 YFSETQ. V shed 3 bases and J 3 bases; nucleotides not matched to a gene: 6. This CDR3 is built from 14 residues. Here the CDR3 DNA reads TGCGCCAGCAGCTCAACCGGGACAGACTACGAGCAGTACTTC. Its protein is CASSSTGTDYEQYF. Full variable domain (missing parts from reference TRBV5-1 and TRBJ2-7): KAGVTQTPRYLIKTRGQQVTLSCSPISGHRSVSWYQQTPGQGLQFLFEYFSETQRNKGNFPGRFSGRQFSNSRSEMNVSTLELGDSALYLCASSSTGTDYEQYFGPGTRLTVT.

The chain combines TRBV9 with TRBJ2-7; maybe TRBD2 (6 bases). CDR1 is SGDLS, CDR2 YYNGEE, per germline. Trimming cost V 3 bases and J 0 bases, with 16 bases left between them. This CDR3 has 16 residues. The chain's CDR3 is CASSDGGDRASYEQYF. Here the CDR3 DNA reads TGTGCCAGCAGCGACGGAGGGGACCGGGCCTCCTACGAGCAGTACTTC.

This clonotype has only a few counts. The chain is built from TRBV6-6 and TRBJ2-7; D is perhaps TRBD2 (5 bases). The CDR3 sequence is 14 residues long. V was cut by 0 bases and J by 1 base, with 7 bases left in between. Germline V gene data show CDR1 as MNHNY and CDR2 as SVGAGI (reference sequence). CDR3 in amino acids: CASSYSDLSYEQYF. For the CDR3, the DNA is TGTGCCAGCAGTTACTCGGACTTATCCTACGAGCAGTACTTC.

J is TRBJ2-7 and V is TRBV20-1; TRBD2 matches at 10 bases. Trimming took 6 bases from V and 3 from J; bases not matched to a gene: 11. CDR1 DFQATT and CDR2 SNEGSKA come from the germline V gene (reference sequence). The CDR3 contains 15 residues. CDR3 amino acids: CSAPVLAGALYEQYF. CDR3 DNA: TGCAGTGCCCCCGTGCTAGCGGGAGCCCTCTACGAGCAGTACTTC.

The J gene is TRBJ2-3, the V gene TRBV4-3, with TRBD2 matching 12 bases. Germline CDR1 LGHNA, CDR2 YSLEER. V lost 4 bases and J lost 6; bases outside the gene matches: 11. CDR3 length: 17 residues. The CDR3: CASSPKLLAGGPDTQYF. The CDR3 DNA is TGCGCCAGCAGCCCCAAGCTCCTAGCGGGAGGGCCGGATACGCAGTATTTT.

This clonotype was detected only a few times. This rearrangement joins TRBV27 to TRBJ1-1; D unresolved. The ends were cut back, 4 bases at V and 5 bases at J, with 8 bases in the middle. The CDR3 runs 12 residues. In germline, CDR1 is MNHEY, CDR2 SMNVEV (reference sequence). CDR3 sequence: CASSSLGTEAFF. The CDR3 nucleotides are TGTGCCAGCAGTTCGCTGGGGACTGAAGCTTTCTTT.

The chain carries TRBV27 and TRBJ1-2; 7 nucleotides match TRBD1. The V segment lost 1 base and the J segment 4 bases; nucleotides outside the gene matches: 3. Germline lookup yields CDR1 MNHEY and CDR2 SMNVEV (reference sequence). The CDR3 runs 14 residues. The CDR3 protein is CASSLLGGSYGYTF. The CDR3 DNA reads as TGTGCCAGCAGTTTATTAGGGGGCTCCTATGGCTACACCTTC.

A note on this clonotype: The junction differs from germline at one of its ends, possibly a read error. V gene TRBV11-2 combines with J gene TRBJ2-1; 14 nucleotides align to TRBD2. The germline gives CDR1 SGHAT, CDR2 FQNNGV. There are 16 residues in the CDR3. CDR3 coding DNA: TGTACCAGCAGCCGAACCGGGACTAGCGGGAGCCCTGAGCAGTTCTTC. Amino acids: CTSSRTGTSGSPEQFF.

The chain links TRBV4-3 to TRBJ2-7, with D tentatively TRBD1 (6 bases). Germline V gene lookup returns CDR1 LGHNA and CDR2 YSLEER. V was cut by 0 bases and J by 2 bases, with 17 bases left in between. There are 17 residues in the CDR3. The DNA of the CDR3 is TGCGCCAGCAGCCAAGATCCTGCGACAGGACTTCCCTACGAGCAGTACTTC. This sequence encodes CASSQDPATGLPYEQYF.

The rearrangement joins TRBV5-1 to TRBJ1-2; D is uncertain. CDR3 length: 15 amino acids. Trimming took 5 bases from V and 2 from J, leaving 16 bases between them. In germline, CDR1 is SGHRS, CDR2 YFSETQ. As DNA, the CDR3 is TGCGCCAGCAGTTCTGCCCCGACGGGGAACTATGGCTACACCTTC. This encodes CASSSAPTGNYGYTF.

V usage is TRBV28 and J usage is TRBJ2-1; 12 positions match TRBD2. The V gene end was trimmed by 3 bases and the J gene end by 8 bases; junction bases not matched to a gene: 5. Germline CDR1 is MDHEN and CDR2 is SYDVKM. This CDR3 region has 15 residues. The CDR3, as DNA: TGTGCCAGCAGTTTGCTAGCGGGAGGGTCCGATGAGCAGTTCTTC. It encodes CASSLLAGGSDEQFF.

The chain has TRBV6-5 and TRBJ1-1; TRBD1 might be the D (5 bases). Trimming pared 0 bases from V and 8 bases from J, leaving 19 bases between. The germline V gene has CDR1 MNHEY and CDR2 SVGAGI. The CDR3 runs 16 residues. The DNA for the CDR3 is TGTGCCAGCAGTTACTCTCGGGGGTCGAGGGCCAGAGAAGCTTTCTTT. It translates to CASSYSRGSRAREAFF.

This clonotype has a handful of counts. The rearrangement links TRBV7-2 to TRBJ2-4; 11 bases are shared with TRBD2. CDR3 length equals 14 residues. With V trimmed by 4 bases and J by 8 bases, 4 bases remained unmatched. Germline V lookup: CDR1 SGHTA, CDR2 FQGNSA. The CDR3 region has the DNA TGTGCCAGCAGCTCAGGGACTAGCGGTTACATTCAGTACTTC. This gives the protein CASSSGTSGYIQYF.

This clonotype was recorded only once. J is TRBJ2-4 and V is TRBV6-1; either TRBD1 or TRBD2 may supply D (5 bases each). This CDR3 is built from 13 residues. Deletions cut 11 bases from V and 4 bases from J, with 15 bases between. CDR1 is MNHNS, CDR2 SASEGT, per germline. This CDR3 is CAGRDALKNIQYF. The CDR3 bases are TGTGCCGGCCGGGACGCATTAAAAAACATTCAGTACTTC.